What follows are 8 T cell receptor beta chains derived from one specimen sequenced in a study of blood T cell repertoires in COVID-19. Profiling relied on immunoSEQ multiplex PCR, and the TCRdb table lists in-frame clones only, not all of them. The table records 320,000 or so clones, about nine tenths of them present only once. Material: PBMCs or T cells enriched from blood (not recorded which). The receptors stem from a man in his 60s who had recovered from COVID-19.

CDR3 loop: CASSPDRTGGNQPQHF. CDR3 nucleotide sequence: TGTGCCAGTAGTCCTGATCGGACAGGGGGAAATCAGCCCCAGCATTTT. V is TRBV19 and J is TRBJ1-5; 10 bases map to TRBD1. V lost 5 bases, J lost 4 bases, and 8 bases stayed unmatched. CDR3 length equals 16 residues. Germline assignment: CDR1 LNHDA and CDR2 SQIVND (reference sequence).

The chain has TRBV6-2 or TRBV6-3 and TRBJ2-3, with TRBD2 identical over 7 bases. This CDR3 comprises 18 residues. V gave up 0 bases and J gave up 0 bases; unmatched junction bases: 9. In germline, CDR1 is MNHEY, CDR2 SVGEGT. The CDR3 region has the DNA TGTGCCAGCAGTTACTCGTCGAGGCTAGCGGAGAGCACAGATACGCAGTATTTT. Amino acids: CASSYSSRLAESTDTQYF.

V and J are TRBV6-2 or TRBV6-3 and TRBJ2-1; no definite D call. V was trimmed by 4 bases and J by 10 bases, leaving 11 bases between them. Germline-derived CDR1 and CDR2 are MNHEY and SVGEGT. There are 12 residues in the CDR3. The CDR3 bases are TGTGCCAGCAGTTCGCGACTGTCAGAGCAGTTCTTC. Amino acids: CASSSRLSEQFF.

Comment on this clone: Sequence at one end of the junction differs from germline and may be a read error. This chain links TRBV7-7 with TRBJ2-1, with 8 positions matching TRBD2. Germline CDR1 is SSHAT and CDR2 is FNYEAQ (reference sequence). This CDR3 has 15 amino acids. The CDR3 is CASSPSVAGSGEQFF. The CDR3, as DNA: TGTGCTAGCAGCCCGTCGGTAGCGGGAAGCGGTGAGCAGTTCTTC.

The chain links TRBV7-9 to TRBJ2-7; 7 nucleotides line up with TRBD2. Losses at the gene ends were 5 bases for V and 2 bases for J; bases not matched to a gene: 9. This CDR3 spans 15 amino acids. The germline CDR1 and CDR2 sequences are SEHNR and FQNEAQ (reference sequence). The DNA of the CDR3 is TGTGCCAGCAGCCCGGGGAGCGGGACTACCTACGAGCAGTACTTC. Its translation: CASSPGSGTTYEQYF.

This chain joins TRBV19 and TRBJ2-6; TRBD2 matches 8 bases. Germline V gene sequence: CDR1 LNHDA, CDR2 SQIVND (reference sequence). The CDR3 loop spans 17 amino acids. V dropped 4 bases and J dropped 5; count of bases not matched to a gene: 10. CDR3 loop: CASSSGPSGGRANVLTF. The CDR3 nucleotides read TGTGCCAGTAGTAGCGGACCGTCGGGGGGGAGGGCCAACGTCCTGACTTTC. The whole variable domain, remainder taken from reference TRBV19 and TRBJ2-6, is DGGITQSPKYLFRKEGQNVTLSCEQNLNHDAMYWYRQDPGQGLRLIYYSQIVNDFQKGDIAEGYSVSREKKESFPLTVTSAQKNPTAFYLCASSSGPSGGRANVLTFGAGSRLTVL.

The chain employs TRBV28 and TRBJ2-3; D might be TRBD2 (6 bases). The V end lost 6 bases, the J end lost 2 bases, and 15 bases lay between the germline ends. CDR1 is MDHEN, CDR2 SYDVKM, per germline. This CDR3 is 15 amino acids long. The CDR3, as DNA: TGTGCCAGCAGCCCTACCCGGGAGTCCACAGATACGCAGTATTTT. Translating gives CASSPTRESTDTQYF.

The V call is TRBV28, the J call TRBJ1-2, with TRBD1 matching over 9 bases. The germline CDR1 and CDR2 sequences are MDHEN and SYDVKM. This CDR3 spans 15 amino acids. The V segment lost 10 bases and the J segment 3 bases; nucleotides outside the gene matches: 12. The CDR3 DNA reads as TGTGCCATTCTGAGACCGGGACAGGGCGACTATGGCTACACCTTC. Translating it yields CAILRPGQGDYGYTF.